This T cell receptor (beta chain) was recorded in a study of T cell repertoires in cytomegalovirus infection. TCRdb ran MiXCR on the reads and lists one entry per CDR3 protein. The sample yields about 85,000 distinct CDR3 sequences, 45% to 50% seen once. About this clonotype itself: As yet, its antigen is unknown. The junction and the germline gene differ at one end; a read error may be behind it.

CDR3 length: 11 amino acids. Germline V gene lookup returns CDR1 SGHTA and CDR2 FQGNSA. This specimen consisted of CD8+ T cells from cultured PBMCs, obtained from culture after CMV antigen stimulation. This chain uses TRBV7-2 with TRBJ2-7, with a tentative D call TRBD2 (6 bases). The sequence was collected from a human donor in good health (CMV status not recorded). Some clones in this sample may be carry-over from other donors' samples. The CDR3 nucleotides read TGTGCCAGCAGCTTAGACACTAGCCCAACCTTC. As protein: CASSLDTSPTF.